The 4 T cell receptor beta chains below come from one sample, sequenced in a study of early T cells in non-severe SARS-CoV-2 infection. One entry per CDR3 protein results from TCRdb running MiXCR on the 5' RACE reads. The profile shows just over 95,000 distinct CDR3 sequences, 9.5% to 12% of them singletons. The input for sequencing was whole blood, taken at baseline. Source of these receptors: an adult who was a healthcare worker with PCR-confirmed SARS-CoV-2 infection or an uninfected control (not recorded which).

This chain connects TRBV28 to TRBJ2-1, with D perhaps TRBD1 or TRBD2 (5 bases each). The CDR3 runs 15 residues. The V and J ends lost 4 bases and 3 bases respectively, with 13 bases between them. The V gene's germline CDR1 is MDHEN and CDR2 SYDVKM. This chain's CDR3 is CASSSSGTNYNEQFF. The DNA of the CDR3 is TGTGCCAGCAGTTCCTCCGGGACCAACTACAATGAGCAGTTCTTC.

This clonotype was observed a handful of times. The V gene is TRBV21-1, the J gene TRBJ1-2; TRBD1 reflects the table's D call only, with no check against the DNA. TRBV21-1 is flagged as a pseudogene. The CDR3 runs to 15 residues. CDR3 in DNA: TGTGCCAGCACCCTAAAACCGGCAGGGATCTATGGCTACACCTTC. It encodes CASTLKPAGIYGYTF.

This clonotype was seen many times. This chain links TRBV7-9 with TRBJ1-5, with TRBD1 identical over 7 bases. Germline V CDR1 and CDR2: SEHNR, FQNEAQ (reference sequence). The CDR3 consists of 15 residues. Unmatched junction bases numbered 5, after V lost 5 bases and J lost 1 base. For the CDR3, the DNA is TGTGCCAGCAGCCTTCAGGGGGAGAGCAATCAGCCCCAGCATTTT. Amino acid sequence: CASSLQGESNQPQHF.

The J gene is TRBJ2-7, the V gene TRBV5-1; 8 bases fit TRBD2. CDR1 and CDR2 from the germline V gene are SGHRS and YFSETQ. V lost 6 bases to trimming and J lost 3 bases; unmatched junction nucleotides: 5. The CDR3 length is 13 residues. This CDR3 reads CASKLAVNYEQYF. DNA of the CDR3: TGCGCCAGCAAACTAGCGGTCAACTACGAGCAGTACTTC.